The clone carrying this TCR beta chain was counted a single time. The protocol was immunoSEQ multiplex PCR, while the TCRdb copy is restricted to in-frame clones and leaves out a portion. The sample contains 84,000 or so clones, more than 80% of which appear only once. The record originates from a study of ipilimumab plus nivolumab after autologous stem cell transplantation. This CDR3 has 14 amino acids. The germline gives CDR1 MNHEY, CDR2 SVGAGI. The V and J ends lost 5 bases and 6 bases, in that order; junction bases with no gene match: 9. The chain employs TRBV6-5 and TRBJ2-7; TRBD1 matches at 8 bases. The sequence was collected from a male donor with diffuse large B-cell lymphoma. The source material was PBMCs, sampled in a trial of ipilimumab plus nivolumab as post-transplant consolidation. The CDR3 bases are TGTGCCAGCAGTCCCGGGACAGGCTTGAGCGAGCAGTACTTC. Its translation is CASSPGTGLSEQYF.